This T cell receptor (beta chain) appears in the sequencing data of a study of CD8+ T cells in alopecia areata. Study-level information: Oral tofacitinib, 5 to 10 mg twice daily, was given in an open-label trial.

As to treatment: oral pan-JAK inhibitor, 5-10 mg twice daily. Germline V gene lookup returns CDR1 SGHTA and CDR2 FQGNSA. This CDR3 spans 14 amino acids. The V end was cut by 0 bases, the J end by 6 bases, with 11 bases between. TCR sequencing used cDNA made by reverse transcription of extracted RNA. Here immunoSEQ multiplex PCR was the method, and the copy in TCRdb shows in-frame clones only, minus some. Of about 190,000 clones in the sample, roughly 60% were seen once. With regard to this clone: The antigen remains unidentified.

Findings and limits, study-wide: Numerous expanded lesional clones remained in scalp and blood during tofacitinib. Higher clonality was seen in lesional scalp than in normal scalp, especially in alopecia totalis/universalis.

This sample comprised CD4+ T cells sorted from blood, obtained at week 24, from a patient treated with tofacitinib. The receptor comes from a human donor with alopecia areata. V and J are TRBV7-2 and TRBJ1-1; TRBD1 is a possible D gene (6 bases). CDR3 in amino acids: CASSLAQGSPEAFF. The CDR3 DNA sequence: TGTGCCAGCAGCTTAGCGCAGGGGTCCCCTGAAGCTTTCTTT.